Listed below are T cell receptor beta chains from one sample, sequenced in a study of cytomegalovirus exposure and HLA in healthy donors. Profiled with immunoSEQ multiplex PCR; TCRdb holds only in-frame clones, not every one. The sample shows just over 95,000 clones, roughly 76% of them seen only once. The sample was PBMCs. The origin of the receptors is a human donor in good health. CDR3s include the opening cysteine and the closing phenylalanine or tryptophan. A D gene is named only where the DNA matches it firmly. The size entry is marked missing in some rows and otherwise reads once, few, many or a size class.

size | D | J | V | CDR3 | DNA
- | - | TRBJ2-7 | TRBV5-1 | CASSLAVGVYEQYF | TGCGCCAGCAGCTTGGCTGTCGGGGTCTACGAGCAGTACTTC
- | - | TRBJ1-2 | TRBV6-1 | CASSERTSYGYTF | TGTGCCAGCAGTGAAAGGACAAGCTATGGCTACACCTTC
- | - | TRBJ2-5 | TRBV19 | CASSPGGRWETQYF | TGTGCCAGTAGCCCCGGGGGTAGGTGGGAGACCCAGTACTTC
- | - | TRBJ1-5 | TRBV19 | CASSIDPRQPQHF | TGTGCCAGTAGTATAGATCCGAGACAGCCCCAGCATTTT
- | - | TRBJ2-2 | TRBV14 | CASSQRSWATGELFF | TGTGCCAGCAGCCAACGGTCCTGGGCCACCGGGGAGCTGTTTTTT
- | - | TRBJ2-5 | TRBV5-1 | CASSPAGEDIGETQYF | TGCGCCAGCAGCCCCGCTGGGGAGGACATCGGAGAGACCCAGTACTTC
- | - | TRBJ2-3 | TRBV9 | CASSATFQGDTQYF | TGTGCCAGCAGCGCCACGTTTCAGGGAGATACGCAGTATTTT
- | - | TRBJ2-3 | TRBV10-1 | CASSESPTRTDTQYF | TGCGCCAGCAGTGAGTCCCCGACACGCACAGATACGCAGTATTTT
few | - | TRBJ1-5 | TRBV6-1 | CASSEALSQPQHF | TGTGCCAGCAGTGAAGCTCTTAGTCAGCCCCAGCATTTT
- | - | TRBJ2-2 | TRBV4-1 | CASSQEGAYGAGTGELFF | TGCGCCAGCAGCCAAGAGGGGGCTTATGGGGCGGGCACCGGGGAGCTGTTTTTT
once | TRBD2 | TRBJ2-5 | TRBV9 | CASSAAGLAGDQETQYF | TGTGCCAGCAGCGCGGCGGGACTAGCGGGCGATCAAGAGACCCAGTACTTC
- | - | TRBJ2-1 | TRBV4-3 | CASSQDRRPLLHNEQFF | TGCGCCAGCAGCCAAGATCGGAGGCCTTTGTTGCACAATGAGCAGTTCTTC
- | - | TRBJ2-7 | TRBV7-2 | CASSSGRPGIEQYF | TGTGCCAGCAGCTCAGGAAGACCAGGAATCGAGCAGTACTTC
once | - | TRBJ1-1 | TRBV27 | CASSSEPRGSEAFF | TGTGCCAGCAGTTCTGAGCCCCGCGGGAGTGAAGCTTTCTTT
- | TRBD2 | TRBJ2-5 | TRBV5-6 | CASSGTLAGDPETQYF | TGTGCCAGCAGCGGTACGCTAGCGGGGGATCCGGAGACCCAGTACTTC
few | TRBD1 | TRBJ2-7 | TRBV30 | CAWTGTGQYEQYF | TGTGCCTGGACCGGGACAGGTCAGTACGAGCAGTACTTC
- | - | TRBJ2-5 | TRBV28 | CASKTEETQYF | TGTGCCAGCAAGACAGAAGAGACCCAGTACTTC
- | - | TRBJ1-6 | TRBV6-5 | CASSYWGDNSPLHF | TGTGCCAGCAGTTATTGGGGGGATAATTCACCCCTCCACTTT
- | - | TRBJ2-2 | TRBV11-1 | CASSYGTGELFF | TGTGCCAGCAGCTATGGGACAGGGGAGCTGTTTTTT
- | TRBD1 | TRBJ1-5 | TRBV10-2 | CASSESGGNQPQHF | TGCGCCAGCAGTGAATCAGGGGGAAATCAGCCCCAGCATTTT
- | - | TRBJ1-1 | TRBV30 | CAWMSVEAFF | TGTGCCTGGATGTCCGTTGAAGCTTTCTTT
few | TRBD1 | TRBJ2-7 | TRBV10-3 | CAISGGQGGAYEQYF | TGTGCCATCAGTGGCGGACAGGGTGGGGCCTACGAGCAGTACTTC
few | - | TRBJ1-2 | TRBV7-8 | CASSLAHEGGANYGYTF | TGTGCCAGCAGCTTAGCGCATGAAGGAGGAGCTAACTATGGCTACACCTTC
once | TRBD2 | TRBJ2-2 | TRBV25-1 | CASSWASGRASTGGELFF | TGTGCCAGCAGTTGGGCTAGCGGGAGGGCCTCAACGGGGGGGGAGCTGTTTTTT
few | - | TRBJ1-1 | TRBV7-9 | CASSTSQGSQLNTEAFF | TGTGCCAGCAGCACTTCCCAGGGGAGCCAGTTGAACACTGAAGCTTTCTTT
once | - | TRBJ2-1 | TRBV7-6 | CASSRGRIKEYSYNEQFF | TGTGCCAGCAGCAGAGGGAGGATAAAAGAATACTCCTACAATGAGCAGTTCTTC
- | TRBD1 | TRBJ2-2 | TRBV2 | CASQIRGPNTGELFF | TGTGCCAGCCAAATCAGGGGGCCGAACACCGGGGAGCTGTTTTTT